A selection of T cell receptor beta chains follows, all from one sample in a study of molecular identifiers for immune sequencing clone quantification. TCRdb reprocessed the PCR reads with MiXCR, giving one entry per CDR3 protein. The sample includes under 600,000 distinct CDR3 sequences, around 23% of them seen just once. Sample: naive CD8+ T cells from blood, with Jurkat cell RNA spiked in. Receptors were obtained from a human donor in good health. Some libraries in this study had Jurkat cell RNA spiked in. Both conserved end residues are part of each CDR3. Each record gives: CDR3 protein, CDR3 DNA, V gene, clone size, D gene, J gene. The D gene is left open where the match is weak. Size values are once, few and many counts, or a class for expanded clones, and some rows have none.

CDR3: CASSGPLSNEQYF
DNA: TGTGCCAGCAGCGGACCCCTTTCCAACGAGCAGTACTTC
V: TRBV6-1
size: few
D: .
J: TRBJ2-7

CDR3: CAGSQENPGSGYGYTF
DNA: TGCGCCGGCAGCCAAGAGAATCCAGGGTCAGGCTATGGCTACACCTTC
V: TRBV4-1
size: .
D: .
J: TRBJ1-2

CDR3: CASSFPDRLLAQHF
DNA: TGTGCCAGCAGTTTTCCGGACAGGTTATTGGCCCAGCATTTT
V: TRBV28
size: many
D: TRBD1
J: TRBJ1-5

CDR3: CSASVDRVMETQYF
DNA: TGCAGTGCATCCGTGGACAGGGTTATGGAGACCCAGTACTTC
V: TRBV20-1
size: .
D: TRBD1
J: TRBJ2-5

CDR3: CSVAGTGGQETQYF
DNA: TGCAGCGTTGCGGGGACAGGGGGCCAAGAGACCCAGTACTTC
V: TRBV20-1
size: few
D: TRBD1
J: TRBJ2-5

CDR3: CASSVANTDTQYF
DNA: TGTGCCAGCAGTGTAGCCAACACAGATACGCAGTATTTT
V: TRBV2
size: once
D: .
J: TRBJ2-3

CDR3: CACSYLAGTLEQYF
DNA: TGTGCCTGCAGTTACTTGGCGGGTACCCTCGAGCAGTACTTC
V: TRBV6-5
size: .
D: .
J: TRBJ2-7

CDR3: CASSVEGLGPNSGANVLTF
DNA: TGTGCCAGCAGCGTAGAGGGACTGGGACCAAACTCTGGGGCCAACGTCCTGACTTTC
V: TRBV9
size: .
D: .
J: TRBJ2-6

CDR3: CASSPPGGSETQYF
DNA: TGCGCCAGCAGCCCCCCCGGGGGCTCAGAGACCCAGTACTTC
V: TRBV5-1
size: few
D: .
J: TRBJ2-5

CDR3: CASSFSGESTYEQYF
DNA: TGTGCCAGCAGTTTTTCAGGGGAGTCGACCTACGAGCAGTACTTC
V: TRBV12-3/TRBV12-4
size: few
D: .
J: TRBJ2-7

CDR3: CASSQAGLGVYEQYF
DNA: TGTGCCAGCAGCCAGGCGGGACTAGGGGTCTACGAGCAGTACTTC
V: TRBV7-8
size: many
D: TRBD2
J: TRBJ2-7

CDR3: CASSQDGGMNQPQHF
DNA: TGCGCCAGCAGCCAAGATGGGGGAATGAATCAGCCCCAGCATTTT
V: TRBV4-3
size: .
D: .
J: TRBJ1-5

CDR3: CSDVGTSGRGSYNEQFF
DNA: TGCAGCGATGTCGGGACTAGCGGGAGAGGGTCCTACAATGAGCAGTTCTTC
V: TRBV29-1
size: .
D: TRBD2
J: TRBJ2-1

CDR3: CASSYSEPDLSNEKLFF
DNA: TGTGCCAGCAGTTACTCCGAACCGGACCTCAGTAATGAAAAACTGTTTTTT
V: TRBV6-5
size: few
D: .
J: TRBJ1-4

CDR3: CSAQGIEGALYEQYF
DNA: TGCAGTGCTCAAGGAATAGAGGGGGCCCTCTACGAGCAGTACTTC
V: TRBV20-1
size: few
D: TRBD1
J: TRBJ2-7

CDR3: CASSKEETQYF
DNA: TGTGCCAGCAGCAAGGAAGAGACCCAGTACTTC
V: TRBV13
size: few
D: .
J: TRBJ2-5

CDR3: CASSPRDGHLQETQYF
DNA: TGTGCCAGCAGCCCAAGGGACGGTCACCTTCAAGAGACCCAGTACTTC
V: TRBV7-9
size: .
D: .
J: TRBJ2-5